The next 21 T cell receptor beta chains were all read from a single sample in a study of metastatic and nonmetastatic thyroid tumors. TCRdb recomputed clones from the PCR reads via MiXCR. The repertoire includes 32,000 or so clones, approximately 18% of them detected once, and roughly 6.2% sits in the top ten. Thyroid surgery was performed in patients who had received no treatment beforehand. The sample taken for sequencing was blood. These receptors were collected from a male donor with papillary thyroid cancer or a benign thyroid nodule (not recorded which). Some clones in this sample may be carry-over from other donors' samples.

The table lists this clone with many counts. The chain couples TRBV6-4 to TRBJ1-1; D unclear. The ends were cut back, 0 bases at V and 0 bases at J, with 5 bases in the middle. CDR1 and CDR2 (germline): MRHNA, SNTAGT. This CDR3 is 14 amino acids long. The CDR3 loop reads CASSDSWVNTEAFF. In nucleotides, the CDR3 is TGTGCCAGCAGTGACTCTTGGGTGAACACTGAAGCTTTCTTT.

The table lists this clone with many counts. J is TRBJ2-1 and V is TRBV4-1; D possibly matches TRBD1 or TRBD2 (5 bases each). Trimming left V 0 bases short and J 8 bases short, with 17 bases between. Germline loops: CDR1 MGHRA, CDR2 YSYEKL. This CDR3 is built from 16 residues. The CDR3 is CASSQDLYGTIHEQFF. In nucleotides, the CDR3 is TGCGCCAGCAGCCAAGACCTCTACGGGACGATACATGAGCAGTTCTTC.

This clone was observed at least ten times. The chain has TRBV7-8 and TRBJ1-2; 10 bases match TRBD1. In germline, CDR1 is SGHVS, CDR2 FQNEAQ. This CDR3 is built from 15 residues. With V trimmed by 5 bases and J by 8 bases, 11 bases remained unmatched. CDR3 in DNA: TGTGCCAGCAGCCCGCCGACAGGGGGCGCGATGGGCTACACCTTC. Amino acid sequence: CASSPPTGGAMGYTF.

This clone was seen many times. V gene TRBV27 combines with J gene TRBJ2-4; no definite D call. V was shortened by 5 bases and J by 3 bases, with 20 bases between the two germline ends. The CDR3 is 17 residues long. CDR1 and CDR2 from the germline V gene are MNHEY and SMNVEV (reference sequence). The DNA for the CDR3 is TGTGCCAGCAGTCCGGAAGGGCCGCTGAGATACAAAAACATTCAGTACTTC. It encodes CASSPEGPLRYKNIQYF.

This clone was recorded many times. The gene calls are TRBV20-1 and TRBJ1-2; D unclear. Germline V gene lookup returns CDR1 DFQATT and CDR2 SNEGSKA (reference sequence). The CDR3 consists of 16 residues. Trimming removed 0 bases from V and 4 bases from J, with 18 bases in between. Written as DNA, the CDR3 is TGCAGTGCTAGAGATCCCTTGCAGGCCATGCTCTATGGCTACACCTTC. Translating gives CSARDPLQAMLYGYTF.

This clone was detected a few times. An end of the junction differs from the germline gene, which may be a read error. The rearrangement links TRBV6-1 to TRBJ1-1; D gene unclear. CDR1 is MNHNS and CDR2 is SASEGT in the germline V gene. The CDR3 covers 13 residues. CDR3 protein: CASIEGWRVPAFF. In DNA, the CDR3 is TGTGCCAGCATTGAAGGGTGGCGGGTCCCAGCTTTCTTT.

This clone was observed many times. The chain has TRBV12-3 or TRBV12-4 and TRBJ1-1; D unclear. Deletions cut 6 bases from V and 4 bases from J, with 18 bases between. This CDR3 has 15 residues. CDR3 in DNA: TGTGCCAGCAGGAATTCGGACCGGCGTAGCACTGAAGCTTTCTTT. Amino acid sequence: CASRNSDRRSTEAFF.

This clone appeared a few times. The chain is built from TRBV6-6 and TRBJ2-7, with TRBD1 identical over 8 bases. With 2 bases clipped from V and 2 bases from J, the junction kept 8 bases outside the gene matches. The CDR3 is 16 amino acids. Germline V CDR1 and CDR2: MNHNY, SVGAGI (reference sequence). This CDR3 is CASSYRATGDPYEQYF. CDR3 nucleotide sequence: TGTGCCAGCAGTTACAGGGCGACAGGGGATCCCTACGAGCAGTACTTC.

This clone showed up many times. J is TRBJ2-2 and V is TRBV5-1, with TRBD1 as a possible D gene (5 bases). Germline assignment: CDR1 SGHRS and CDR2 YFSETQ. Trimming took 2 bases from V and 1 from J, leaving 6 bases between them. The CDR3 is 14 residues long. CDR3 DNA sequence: TGCGCCAGCAGCTTTGGACAGAACACCGGGGAGCTGTTTTTT. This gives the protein CASSFGQNTGELFF.

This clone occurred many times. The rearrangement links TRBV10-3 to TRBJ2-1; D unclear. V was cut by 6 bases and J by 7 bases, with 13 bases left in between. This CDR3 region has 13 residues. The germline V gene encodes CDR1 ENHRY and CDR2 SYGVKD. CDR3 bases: TGTGCCATCAGGTCCGCCGCTTCTAATGAGCAGTTCTTC. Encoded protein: CAIRSAASNEQFF.

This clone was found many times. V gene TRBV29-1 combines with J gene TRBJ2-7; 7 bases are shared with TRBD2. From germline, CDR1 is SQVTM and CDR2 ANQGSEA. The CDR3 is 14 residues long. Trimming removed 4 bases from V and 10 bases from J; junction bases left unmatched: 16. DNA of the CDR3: TGCAGCGTTGGGGGACCGGGGGACTACCTACCACAGTACTTC. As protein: CSVGGPGDYLPQYF.

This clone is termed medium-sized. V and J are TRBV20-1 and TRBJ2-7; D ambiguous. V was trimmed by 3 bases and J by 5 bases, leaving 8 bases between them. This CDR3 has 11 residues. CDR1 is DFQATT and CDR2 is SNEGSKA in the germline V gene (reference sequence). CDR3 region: CSAREIHEQYF. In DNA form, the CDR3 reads TGCAGTGCTAGGGAAATCCACGAGCAGTACTTC.

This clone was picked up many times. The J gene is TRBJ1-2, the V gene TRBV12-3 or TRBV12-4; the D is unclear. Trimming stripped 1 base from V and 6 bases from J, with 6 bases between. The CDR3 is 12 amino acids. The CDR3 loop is CASSLGDNGYTF. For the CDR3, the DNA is TGTGCCAGCAGTTTAGGAGACAATGGCTACACCTTC.

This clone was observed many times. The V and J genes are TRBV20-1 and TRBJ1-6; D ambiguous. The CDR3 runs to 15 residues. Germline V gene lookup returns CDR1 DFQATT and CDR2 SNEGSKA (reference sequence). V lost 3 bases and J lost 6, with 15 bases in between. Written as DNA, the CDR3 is TGCAGTGCTAGGCCATCGGATTTCGCTAATTCACCCCTCCACTTT. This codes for CSARPSDFANSPLHF.

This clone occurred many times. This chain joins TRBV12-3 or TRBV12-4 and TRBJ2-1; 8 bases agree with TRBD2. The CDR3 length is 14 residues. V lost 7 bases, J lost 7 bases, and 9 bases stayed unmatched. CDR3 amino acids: CASIRAGGANEQFF. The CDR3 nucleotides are TGTGCCAGCATCAGGGCGGGGGGCGCAAATGAGCAGTTCTTC.

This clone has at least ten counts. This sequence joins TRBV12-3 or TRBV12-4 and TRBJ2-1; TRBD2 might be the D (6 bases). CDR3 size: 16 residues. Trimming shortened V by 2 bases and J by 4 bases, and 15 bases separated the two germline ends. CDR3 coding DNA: TGTGCCAGCAGTTTAACTCGGGGGACGGAATACAATGAGCAGTTCTTC. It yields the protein CASSLTRGTEYNEQFF.

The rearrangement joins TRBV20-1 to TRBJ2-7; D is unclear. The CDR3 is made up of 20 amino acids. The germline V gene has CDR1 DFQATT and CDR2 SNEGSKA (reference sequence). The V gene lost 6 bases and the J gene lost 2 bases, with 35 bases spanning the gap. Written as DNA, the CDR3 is TGCAGTGCCACCCCGGCCTTTGTCAACCGATGGGGTATGCCTGCCTACGAGCAGTACTTC. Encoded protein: CSATPAFVNRWGMPAYEQYF.

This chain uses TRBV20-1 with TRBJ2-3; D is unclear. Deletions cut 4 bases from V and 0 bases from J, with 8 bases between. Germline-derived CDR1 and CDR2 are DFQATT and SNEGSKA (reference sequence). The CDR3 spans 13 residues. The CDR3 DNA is TGCAGTGCTAAGATCCCTAGCACAGATACGCAGTATTTT. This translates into CSAKIPSTDTQYF.

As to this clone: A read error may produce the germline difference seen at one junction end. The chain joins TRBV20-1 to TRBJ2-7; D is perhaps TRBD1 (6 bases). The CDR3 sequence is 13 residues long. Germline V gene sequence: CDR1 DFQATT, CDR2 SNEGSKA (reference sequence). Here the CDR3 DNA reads TGCATTGCTAGAGGGACAAACCCCTACGAGCAGTACTTC. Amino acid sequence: CIARGTNPYEQYF.

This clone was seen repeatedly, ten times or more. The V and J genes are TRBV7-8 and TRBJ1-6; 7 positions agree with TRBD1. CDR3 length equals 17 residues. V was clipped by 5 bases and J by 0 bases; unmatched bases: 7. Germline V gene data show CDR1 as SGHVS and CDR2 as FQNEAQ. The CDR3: CASSTISGGSYNSPLHF. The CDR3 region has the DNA TGTGCCAGCAGCACAATCTCAGGGGGCTCCTATAATTCACCCCTCCACTTT.

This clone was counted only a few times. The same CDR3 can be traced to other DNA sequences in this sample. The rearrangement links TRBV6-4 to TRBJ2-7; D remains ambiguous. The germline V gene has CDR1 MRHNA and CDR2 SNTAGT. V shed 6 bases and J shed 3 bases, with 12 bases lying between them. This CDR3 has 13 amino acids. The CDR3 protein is CASSEDPGYEQYF. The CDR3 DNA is TGTGCCAGCAGCGAAGATCCGGGCTACGAGCAGTACTTC.